This TCR beta chain is drawn from a study of shared clonotypes between healthy human individuals. Study-wide points: Shared clonotypes across all four donors exceeded non-shared ones in generation probability.

Clones were read by immunoSEQ multiplex PCR, and TCRdb kept only the in-frame ones, dropping some. The table includes about 2.1 million clones, 80% to 95% detected once. V was cut by 6 bases and J by 2 bases, with 11 bases left in between. The CDR3 runs 13 residues. Germline assignment: CDR1 MNHEY and CDR2 SMNVEV (reference sequence). Terminally differentiated effector memory CD45RA+ cells were left out of the naive CD8 fraction, which was CD45RO-negative and positively selected for CCR7. This clone came up once. Its antigen remains unknown. This TCR was sampled from a man aged 18-30 years in good health. Some clones in this sample may be carry-over from other donors' samples. This chain connects TRBV27 to TRBJ2-7; tentative D call: TRBD2 (5 bases). Specimen: naive CD8+ T cells from PBMCs. The chain's CDR3 is CASSHKRPYEQYF. For the CDR3, the DNA is TGTGCCAGCAGCCACAAGCGGCCCTACGAGCAGTACTTC.